The 20 T cell receptor beta chains reported below all come from one sample, sequenced in a study of control samples from healthy donors and cancer patients. Produced via immunoSEQ multiplex PCR; TCRdb's table is partial and in-frame only. The sample includes 25,000 to 30,000 clones, approximately 85% of them seen just once. Source material: PBMCs. These receptors were collected from a woman aged 55-75 years with head and neck cancer.

This chain joins TRBV7-2 and TRBJ1-4; D not resolved. The CDR3 length is 15 residues. Between the trimmed V and J ends, which lost 2 bases and 6 bases, there was a span of 13 bases. Germline V lookup: CDR1 SGHTA, CDR2 FQGNSA. The CDR3 spells CASSLSAGRDEKLFF. For the CDR3, the DNA is TGTGCCAGCAGCTTATCAGCCGGGCGGGATGAAAAACTGTTTTTT.

This sequence joins TRBV6-2 or TRBV6-3 and TRBJ1-1; no firm D call. Germline CDR1 reads MNHEY; CDR2 reads SVGEGT. This CDR3 is built from 16 residues. V was trimmed by 7 bases and J by 2 bases, leaving 20 bases between them. The CDR3 loop is CASTYSWGTTNTEAFF. In DNA form, the CDR3 reads TGTGCCAGCACCTACTCGTGGGGTACCACAAACACTGAAGCTTTCTTT.

V gene TRBV9 combines with J gene TRBJ2-7; 7 bases line up with TRBD1. In germline, CDR1 is SGDLS, CDR2 YYNGEE. Trimming cost V 6 bases and J 4 bases; bases outside gene matches: 10. The CDR3 runs 14 residues. DNA of the CDR3: TGTGCCAGCAACCGGGACAGCAGCTTGTACGAGCAGTACTTC. The encoded protein is CASNRDSSLYEQYF.

This clone was recorded only once. CDR3 region: CASSLRGLVAFF. CDR3 DNA sequence: TGTGCCAGCAGTTTGAGAGGTCTTGTAGCTTTCTTT. The chain carries TRBV12-3 or TRBV12-4 and TRBJ1-1; D is uncertain. V was trimmed by 3 bases and J by 10 bases, leaving 12 bases between them. The CDR3 totals 12 residues.

CDR3 nucleotide sequence: TGTGCCAGCAGCCAAAGGGGACCGAACTCTGGAAACACCATATATTTT. Protein product: CASSQRGPNSGNTIYF. V is TRBV3-1 (or the pseudogene TRBV3-2) and J is TRBJ1-3; tentative D call: TRBD1 (5 bases). Germline CDR1 LGHDT, CDR2 YNNKEL (reference sequence). V dropped 2 bases and J dropped 0 bases, with 11 bases sitting between them. The CDR3 consists of 16 residues.

This clone was picked up a small number of times. The chain joins TRBV5-4 to TRBJ1-3, with D uncertain. Germline loops: CDR1 SGHNT, CDR2 YYREEE (reference sequence). The CDR3 runs 12 residues. V shed 2 bases and J shed 0 bases, with 0 bases lying between them. This CDR3 is CASSFSGNTIYF. The CDR3 nucleotides are TGTGCCAGCAGCTTCTCTGGAAACACCATATATTTT.

This chain links TRBV24-1 with TRBJ2-1; possible D gene TRBD1, 7 bases. This CDR3 region has 16 residues. V shed 0 bases and J shed 8 bases, with 16 bases lying between them. Germline V gives CDR1 KGHDR, CDR2 SFDVKD. The DNA of the CDR3 is TGTGCCACCAGTGATTTGGCGGGGACAGCGAGGGATGAGCAGTTCTTC. Translated: CATSDLAGTARDEQFF.

This clone was seen just once. The V call is TRBV9, the J call TRBJ2-3; 9 nucleotides match TRBD2. Germline CDR1 and CDR2: SGDLS and YYNGEE. V lost 0 bases to trimming and J lost 2 bases; unmatched junction nucleotides: 4. CDR3 length equals 16 residues. In DNA form, the CDR3 reads TGTGCCAGCAGCGTAGGGACTAGCGCTATCACAGATACGCAGTATTTT. Encoded protein: CASSVGTSAITDTQYF.

The chain employs TRBV7-2 and TRBJ2-2, with D hard to call. This CDR3 region has 13 residues. Trimming stripped 5 bases from V and 2 bases from J, with 6 bases between. Per the germline V gene, CDR1 is SGHTA and CDR2 is FQGNSA. The CDR3 sequence: CASSLTNTGELFF. CDR3 DNA sequence: TGTGCCAGCAGCCTAACTAACACCGGGGAGCTGTTTTTT.

The chain has TRBV5-1 and TRBJ2-3; perhaps TRBD2 as D (6 bases). CDR3 size: 16 residues. Trimming left V 7 bases short and J 2 bases short, with 20 bases between. The V gene's germline CDR1 is SGHRS and CDR2 YFSETQ. The CDR3 DNA sequence: TGCGCCAGCGGGGTTGGGCGGGATCGGATCACAGATACGCAGTATTTT. It encodes CASGVGRDRITDTQYF. The whole variable domain, filled in from reference TRBV5-1 and TRBJ2-3, reads KAGVTQTPRYLIKTRGQQVTLSCSPISGHRSVSWYQQTPGQGLQFLFEYFSETQRNKGNFPGRFSGRQFSNSRSEMNVSTLELGDSALYLCASGVGRDRITDTQYFGPGTRLTVL.

V is TRBV11-2 and J is TRBJ2-7, with 8 bases identical to TRBD1. The CDR3 runs 15 residues. J gave up 3 bases and V 2 bases, and 6 bases lay outside the gene matches. Germline assignment: CDR1 SGHAT and CDR2 FQNNGV. The CDR3 DNA sequence: TGTGCCAGCAGCTTACTGACAGGGGAGGTCTACGAGCAGTACTTC. As protein: CASSLLTGEVYEQYF. The whole variable domain, filled in from reference TRBV11-2 and TRBJ2-7, reads EAGVAQSPRYKIIEKRQSVAFWCNPISGHATLYWYQQILGQGPKLLIQFQNNGVVDDSQLPKDRFSAERLKGVDSTLKIQPAKLEDSAVYLCASSLLTGEVYEQYFGPGTRLTVT.

The rearrangement uses TRBV3-1 (or the pseudogene TRBV3-2) and TRBJ1-1; 7 nucleotides line up with TRBD1. The germline V gene has CDR1 LGHDT and CDR2 YNNKEL (reference sequence). V gave up 2 bases and J gave up 1 base; unmatched junction bases: 7. The CDR3 runs 16 residues. The CDR3 protein is CASSQKNRGTNTEAFF. CDR3 DNA: TGTGCCAGCAGCCAAAAAAACAGGGGAACGAACACTGAAGCTTTCTTT.

This chain uses TRBV21-1 with TRBJ2-1; TRBD2 was called by the table and not checked on the DNA. TRBV21-1 is labeled a pseudogene. The CDR3 totals 17 residues. CDR3 region: CASSKDKRTSPANEQFF. The CDR3 DNA is TGTGCCAGCAGCAAAGATAAGAGGACTAGTCCTGCCAATGAGCAGTTCTTC.

About this clone itself: Other DNA sequences in this sample translate to the same CDR3. The V call is TRBV29-1, the J call TRBJ2-7; 7 positions match TRBD2. Germline V CDR1 and CDR2: SQVTM, ANQGSEA. V dropped 7 bases and J dropped 7; count of bases not matched to a gene: 19. The CDR3 spans 15 residues. CDR3 region: CSARTPGGGAGEQYF. In DNA, the CDR3 is TGCAGCGCACGTACTCCTGGCGGGGGAGCCGGGGAGCAGTACTTC.

This chain joins TRBV5-1 and TRBJ2-1; weak D call: TRBD1 (5 bases). The germline V and J ends were trimmed by 0 bases and 7 bases, with 11 bases remaining between them. The CDR3 extends over 14 amino acids. Germline V gene lookup returns CDR1 SGHRS and CDR2 YFSETQ. The CDR3 spells CASSLAQGVNEQFF. In nucleotides, the CDR3 is TGCGCCAGCAGCTTGGCCCAAGGGGTTAATGAGCAGTTCTTC.

The J gene is TRBJ2-7, the V gene TRBV4-3; TRBD1 aligns across 8 bases. Unmatched junction bases numbered 7, after V lost 4 bases and J lost 2 bases. The germline CDR1 and CDR2 sequences are LGHNA and YSLEER. The CDR3 spans 15 residues. CDR3 nucleotides: TGCGCCAGCAGCCCGAGGACAGGGCCCACCTACGAGCAGTACTTC. This sequence encodes CASSPRTGPTYEQYF.

The J gene is TRBJ2-2, the V gene TRBV7-6; unclear D gene. The CDR3 is 13 residues long. V lost 6 bases and J lost 1, with 6 bases in between. Germline V lookup: CDR1 SGHVS, CDR2 FNYEAQ. The CDR3 nucleotides read TGTGCCAGCAGGAGCGAGAACACCGGGGAGCTGTTTTTT. This encodes CASRSENTGELFF.

The gene calls are TRBV2 and TRBJ2-3, with D perhaps given as TRBD1 or TRBD2 (6 bases each). The V and J ends lost 6 bases and 2 bases respectively, with 21 bases between them. Germline V lookup: CDR1 SNHLY, CDR2 FYNNEI. The CDR3 is 17 amino acids. The CDR3 loop reads CASSPDWGPGATDTQYF. The CDR3 DNA follows: TGTGCCAGCAGCCCAGACTGGGGACCGGGGGCCACAGATACGCAGTATTTT.

This sequence joins TRBV21-1 and TRBJ2-2; the DNA was not used to check the table's D call, TRBD1. TRBV21-1 counts as a pseudogene. CDR3 length: 15 amino acids. CDR3 sequence: CASTPQGWDTGELFF. The DNA of the CDR3 is TGTGCCAGCACCCCCCAGGGATGGGACACCGGGGAGCTGTTTTTT.

This rearrangement joins TRBV18 to TRBJ1-3; tentatively, D is TRBD1 (5 bases). CDR3 length: 15 amino acids. The V end lost 2 bases, the J end lost 3 bases, and 11 bases lay between the germline ends. From germline, CDR1 is KGHSH and CDR2 LQKENI. The CDR3 DNA reads as TGTGCCAGCTCACCAAATCAGGGAGATGGAAACACCATATATTTT. Protein sequence: CASSPNQGDGNTIYF.